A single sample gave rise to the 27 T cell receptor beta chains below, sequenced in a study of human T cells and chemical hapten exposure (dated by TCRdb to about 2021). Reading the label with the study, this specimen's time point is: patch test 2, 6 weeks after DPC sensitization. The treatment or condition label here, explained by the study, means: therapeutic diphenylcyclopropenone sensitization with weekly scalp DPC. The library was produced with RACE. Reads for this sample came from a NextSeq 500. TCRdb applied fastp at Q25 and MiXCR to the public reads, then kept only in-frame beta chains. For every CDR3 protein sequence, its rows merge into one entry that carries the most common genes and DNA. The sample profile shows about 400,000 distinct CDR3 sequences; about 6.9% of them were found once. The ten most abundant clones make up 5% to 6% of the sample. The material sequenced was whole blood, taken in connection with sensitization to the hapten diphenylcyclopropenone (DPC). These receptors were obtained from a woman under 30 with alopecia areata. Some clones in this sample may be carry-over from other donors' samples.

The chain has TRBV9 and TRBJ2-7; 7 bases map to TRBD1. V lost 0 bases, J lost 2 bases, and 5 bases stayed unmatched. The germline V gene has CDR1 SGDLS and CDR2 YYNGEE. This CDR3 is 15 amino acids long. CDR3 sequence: CASSVGGDRAYEQYF. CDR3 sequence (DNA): TGTGCCAGCAGCGTAGGAGGAGACAGGGCCTACGAGCAGTACTTC.

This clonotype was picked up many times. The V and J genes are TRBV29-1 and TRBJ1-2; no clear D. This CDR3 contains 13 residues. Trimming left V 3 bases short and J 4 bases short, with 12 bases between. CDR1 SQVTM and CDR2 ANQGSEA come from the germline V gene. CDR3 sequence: CSVEHAGIYGYTF. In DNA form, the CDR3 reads TGCAGCGTTGAGCACGCGGGAATCTATGGCTACACCTTC.

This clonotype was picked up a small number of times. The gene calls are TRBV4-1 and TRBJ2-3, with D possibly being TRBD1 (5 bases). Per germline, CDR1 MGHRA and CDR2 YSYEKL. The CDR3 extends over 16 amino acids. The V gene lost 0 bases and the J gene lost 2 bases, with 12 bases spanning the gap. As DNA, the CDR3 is TGCGCCAGCAGCCAAGATTTCGGCAGGGTCACAGATACGCAGTATTTT. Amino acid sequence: CASSQDFGRVTDTQYF.

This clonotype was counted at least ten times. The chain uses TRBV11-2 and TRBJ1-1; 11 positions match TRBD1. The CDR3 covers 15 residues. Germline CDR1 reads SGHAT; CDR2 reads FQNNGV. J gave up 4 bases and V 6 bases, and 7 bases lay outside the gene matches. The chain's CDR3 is CASSFAGTGGTEAFF. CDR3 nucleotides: TGTGCCAGCAGTTTTGCCGGGACAGGGGGCACTGAAGCTTTCTTT.

CDR3 amino acids: CASSWGTSEAFF. The CDR3 region has the DNA TGCGCCAGCAGCTGGGGGACATCTGAAGCTTTCTTT. The chain carries TRBV5-1 and TRBJ1-1, with a weak D call TRBD1 (6 bases). The CDR3 has 12 residues. V lost 3 bases and J lost 6, with 9 bases in between. Germline CDR1 is SGHRS and CDR2 is YFSETQ.

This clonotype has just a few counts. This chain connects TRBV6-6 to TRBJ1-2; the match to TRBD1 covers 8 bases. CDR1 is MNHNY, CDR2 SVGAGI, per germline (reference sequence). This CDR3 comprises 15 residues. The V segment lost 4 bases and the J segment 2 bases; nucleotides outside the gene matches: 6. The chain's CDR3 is CASSFPQGANYGYTF. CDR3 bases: TGTGCCAGCAGTTTCCCCCAGGGGGCAAACTATGGCTACACCTTC.

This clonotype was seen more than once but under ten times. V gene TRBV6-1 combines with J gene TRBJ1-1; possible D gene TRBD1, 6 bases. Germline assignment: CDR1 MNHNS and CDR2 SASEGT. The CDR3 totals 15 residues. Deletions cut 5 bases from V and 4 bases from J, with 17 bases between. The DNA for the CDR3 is TGTGCCAGCAGTTTGGGGGAGGGGGGAATCACTGAAGCTTTCTTT. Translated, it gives CASSLGEGGITEAFF.

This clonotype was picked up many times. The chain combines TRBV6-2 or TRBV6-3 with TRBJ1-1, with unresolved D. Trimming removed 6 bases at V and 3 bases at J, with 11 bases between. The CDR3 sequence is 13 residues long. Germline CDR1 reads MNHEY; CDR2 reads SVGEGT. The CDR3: CASSSVRHTEAFF. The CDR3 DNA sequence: TGTGCCAGCAGCTCTGTTCGGCACACTGAAGCTTTCTTT.

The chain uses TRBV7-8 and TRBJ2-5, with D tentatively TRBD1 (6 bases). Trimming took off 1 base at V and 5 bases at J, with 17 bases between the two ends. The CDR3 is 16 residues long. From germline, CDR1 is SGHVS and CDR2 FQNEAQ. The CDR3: CASSLGDGGSRETQYF. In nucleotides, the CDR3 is TGTGCCAGCAGCTTAGGGGATGGGGGCTCCAGGGAGACCCAGTACTTC.

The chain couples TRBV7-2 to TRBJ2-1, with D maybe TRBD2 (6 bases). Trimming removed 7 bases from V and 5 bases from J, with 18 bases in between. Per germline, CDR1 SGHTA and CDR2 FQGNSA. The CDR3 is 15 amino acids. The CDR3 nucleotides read TGTGCCAGCAAAAACCGGGGGTTCCTAAACAATGAGCAGTTCTTC. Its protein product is CASKNRGFLNNEQFF. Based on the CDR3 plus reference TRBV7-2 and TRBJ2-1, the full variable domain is GAGVSQSPSNKVTEKGKDVELRCDPISGHTALYWYRQSLGQGLEFLIYFQGNSAPDKSGLPSDRFSAERTGGSVSTLTIQRTQQEDSAVYLCASKNRGFLNNEQFFGPGTRLTVL.

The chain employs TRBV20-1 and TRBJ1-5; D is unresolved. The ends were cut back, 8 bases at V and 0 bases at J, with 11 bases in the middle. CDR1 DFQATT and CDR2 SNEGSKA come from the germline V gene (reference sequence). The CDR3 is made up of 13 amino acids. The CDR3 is CSPRRYSNQPQHF. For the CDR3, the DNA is TGCAGTCCCCGGAGGTATAGCAATCAGCCCCAGCATTTT.

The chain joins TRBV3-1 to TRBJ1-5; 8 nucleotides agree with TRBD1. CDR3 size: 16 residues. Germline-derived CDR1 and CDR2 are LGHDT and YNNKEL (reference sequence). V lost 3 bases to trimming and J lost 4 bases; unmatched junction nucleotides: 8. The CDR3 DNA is TGTGCCAGCAGCCACCACTCCGGGACAGGTAATCAGCCCCAGCATTTT. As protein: CASSHHSGTGNQPQHF. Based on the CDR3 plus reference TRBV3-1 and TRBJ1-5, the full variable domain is DTAVSQTPKYLVTQMGNDKSIKCEQNLGHDTMYWYKQDSKKFLKIMFSYNNKELIINETVPNRFSPKSPDKAHLNLHINSLELGDSAVYFCASSHHSGTGNQPQHFGDGTRLSIL.

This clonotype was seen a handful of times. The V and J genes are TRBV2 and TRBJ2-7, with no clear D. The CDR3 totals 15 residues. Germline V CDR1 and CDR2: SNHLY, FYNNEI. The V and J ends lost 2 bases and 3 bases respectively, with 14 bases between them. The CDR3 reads CASSESGQSIYEQYF. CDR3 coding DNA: TGTGCCAGCAGTGAATCTGGGCAGTCTATCTACGAGCAGTACTTC.

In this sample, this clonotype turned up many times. The CDR3 is CASSPEGGEYGYTF. The CDR3 DNA is TGCGCCAGCAGCCCGGAGGGGGGAGAGTATGGCTACACCTTC. The rearrangement links TRBV5-1 to TRBJ1-2; D is perhaps TRBD1 (6 bases). Trimming removed 4 bases from V and 5 bases from J, with 15 bases in between. CDR3 length: 14 amino acids. The germline V gene encodes CDR1 SGHRS and CDR2 YFSETQ.

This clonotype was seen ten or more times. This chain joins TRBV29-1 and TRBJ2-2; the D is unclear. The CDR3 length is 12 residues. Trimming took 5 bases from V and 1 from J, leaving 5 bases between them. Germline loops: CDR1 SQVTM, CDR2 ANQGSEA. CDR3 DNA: TGCAGCGTTATAAAGAACACCGGGGAGCTGTTTTTT. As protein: CSVIKNTGELFF.

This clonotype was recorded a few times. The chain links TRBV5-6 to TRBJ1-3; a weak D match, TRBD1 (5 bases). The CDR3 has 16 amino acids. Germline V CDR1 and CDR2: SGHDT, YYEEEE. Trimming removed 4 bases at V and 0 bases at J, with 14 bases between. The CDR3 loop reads CASSPGHFSSGNTIYF. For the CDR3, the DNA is TGTGCCAGCAGCCCTGGACACTTTAGCTCTGGAAACACCATATATTTT.

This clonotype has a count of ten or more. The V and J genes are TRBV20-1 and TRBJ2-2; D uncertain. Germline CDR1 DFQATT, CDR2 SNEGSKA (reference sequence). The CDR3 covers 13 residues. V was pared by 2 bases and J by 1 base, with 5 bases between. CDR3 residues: CSARYLNTGELFF. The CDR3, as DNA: TGCAGTGCTAGATATTTGAACACCGGGGAGCTGTTTTTT.

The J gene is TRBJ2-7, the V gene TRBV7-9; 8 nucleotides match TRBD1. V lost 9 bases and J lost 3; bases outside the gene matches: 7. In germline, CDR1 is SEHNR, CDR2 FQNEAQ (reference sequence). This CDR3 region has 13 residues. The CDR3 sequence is CASKAGGDYEQYF. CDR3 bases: TGTGCCAGTAAGGCAGGGGGCGACTACGAGCAGTACTTC.

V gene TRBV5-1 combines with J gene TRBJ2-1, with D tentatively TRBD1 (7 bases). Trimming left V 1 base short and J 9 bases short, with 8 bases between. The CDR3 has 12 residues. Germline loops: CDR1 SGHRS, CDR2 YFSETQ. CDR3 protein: CASSLQGGEQFF. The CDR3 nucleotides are TGCGCCAGCAGCTTGCAGGGGGGTGAGCAGTTCTTC.

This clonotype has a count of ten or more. CDR3 residues: CASSYDTIQPQHF. CDR3 bases: TGTGCCAGCAGCTATGACACGATACAGCCCCAGCATTTT. The chain recombines TRBV6-2 or TRBV6-3 with TRBJ1-5; no clear D gene. The V end lost 6 bases, the J end lost 7 bases, and 13 bases lay between the germline ends. The CDR3 spans 13 residues. The germline gives CDR1 MNHEY, CDR2 SVGEGT.

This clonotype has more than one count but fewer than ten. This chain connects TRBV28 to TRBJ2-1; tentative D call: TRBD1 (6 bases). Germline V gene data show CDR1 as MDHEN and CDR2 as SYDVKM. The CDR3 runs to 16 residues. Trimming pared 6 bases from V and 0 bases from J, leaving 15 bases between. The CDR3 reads CASRPGTTSSYNEQFF. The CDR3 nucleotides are TGTGCCAGCAGGCCCGGGACAACTAGCTCCTACAATGAGCAGTTCTTC. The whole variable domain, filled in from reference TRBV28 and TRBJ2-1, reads DVKVTQSSRYLVKRTGEKVFLECVQDMDHENMFWYRQDPGLGLRLIYFSYDVKMKEKGDIPEGYSVSREKKERFSLILESASTNQTSMYLCASRPGTTSSYNEQFFGPGTRLTVL.

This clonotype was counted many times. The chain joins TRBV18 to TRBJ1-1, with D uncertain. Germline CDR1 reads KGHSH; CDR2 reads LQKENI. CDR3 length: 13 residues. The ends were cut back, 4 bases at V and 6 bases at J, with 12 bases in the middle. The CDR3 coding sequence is TGTGCCAGCTCACAGGCAGGAGGCGCTGAAGCTTTCTTT. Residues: CASSQAGGAEAFF.

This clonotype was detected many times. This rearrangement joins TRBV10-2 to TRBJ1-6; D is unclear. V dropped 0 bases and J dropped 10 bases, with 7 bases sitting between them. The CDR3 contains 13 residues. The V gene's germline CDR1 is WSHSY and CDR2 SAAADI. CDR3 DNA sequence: TGCGCCAGCAGTGAGTCGAGGCGGTCACCCCTCCACTTT. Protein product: CASSESRRSPLHF.

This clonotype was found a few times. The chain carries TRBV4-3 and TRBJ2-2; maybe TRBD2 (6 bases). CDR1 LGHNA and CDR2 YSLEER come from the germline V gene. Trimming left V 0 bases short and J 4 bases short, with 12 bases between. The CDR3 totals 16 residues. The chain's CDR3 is CASSQEFGLPTGELFF. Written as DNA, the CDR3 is TGCGCCAGCAGCCAAGAATTTGGACTACCCACCGGGGAGCTGTTTTTT.

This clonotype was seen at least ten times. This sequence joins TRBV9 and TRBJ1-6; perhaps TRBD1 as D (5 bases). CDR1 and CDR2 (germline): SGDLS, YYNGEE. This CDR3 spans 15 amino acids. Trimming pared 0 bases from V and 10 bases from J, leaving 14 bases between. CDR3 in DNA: TGTGCCAGCAGCGTAGGGACAATAGGAGGGTCACCCCTCCACTTT. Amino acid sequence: CASSVGTIGGSPLHF.

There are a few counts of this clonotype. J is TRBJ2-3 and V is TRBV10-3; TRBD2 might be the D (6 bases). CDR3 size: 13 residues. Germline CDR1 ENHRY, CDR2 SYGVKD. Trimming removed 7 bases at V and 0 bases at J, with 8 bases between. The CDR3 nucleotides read TGTGCCATCACGCGGGGTAGCACAGATACGCAGTATTTT. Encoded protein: CAITRGSTDTQYF.

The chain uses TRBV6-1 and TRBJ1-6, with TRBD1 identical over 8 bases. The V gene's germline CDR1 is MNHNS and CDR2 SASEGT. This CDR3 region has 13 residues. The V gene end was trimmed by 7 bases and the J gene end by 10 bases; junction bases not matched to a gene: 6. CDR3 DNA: TGTGCCAGCAAGAGTCCAGGGGGCTCACCCCTCCACTTT. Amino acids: CASKSPGGSPLHF.